What follows describes a single TCR beta chain. These data belong to a study of blood T cell repertoires in COVID-19. Study details: Italy, Spain and the United States were the sources of the convalescent and acute COVID-19 samples. PBMCs, B-cell-depleted T cells, or T cells provided the cDNA or gDNA that made up the material.

The CDR3 extends over 15 amino acids. How the authors handled the data: Scientists estimated how many nucleated cells there were by amplifying reference gene primers. Produced via immunoSEQ multiplex PCR; TCRdb's table is partial and in-frame only. The V and J calls and the clone size are those of that table, but D and trimming were determined from the DNA. The sample gives over 120,000 clones, approximately 89% of which show up once; about 1.5% is in the top ten. The sequenced sample consisted of peripheral blood. The sequence derives from a human donor in a cohort sampled during active COVID-19. V and J are TRBV21-1 and TRBJ1-5; the D segment call TRBD1 is taken from the table without a DNA check. TRBV21-1 counts as a pseudogene. CDR3 region: CASRLTGAYNQPQHF. For the CDR3, the DNA is TGTGCCAGCAGGCTGACAGGGGCGTACAATCAGCCCCAGCATTTT.